Shown below are 32 T cell receptor beta chains from a single sample sequenced in a study of tumor-infiltrating lymphocytes in primary liver carcinoma. A primer in the constant region served to generate TCR beta cDNA from about 470 ng of total RNA. Researchers made the TCR beta libraries by running three nested multiplex PCR rounds with slightly modified ARM-PCR. TRBV1-TRBV30 forward primers paired with a C-beta reverse primer drove the first two PCR rounds, roughly 10 cycles each. TCRdb re-derived calls from the multiplex PCR reads in MiXCR, one entry per CDR3 protein. The sample lists 330,000 or so distinct CDR3 sequences, 65% occurring once. Unsorted whole blood yielded the blood RNA, and germline DNA was also extracted. The sequencing sample was made of peripheral blood. The origin of the receptors is a man aged 35 to 55 with primary liver carcinoma and hepatitis B virus infection.

Comments on this clonotype: No conserved phenylalanine or tryptophan ends this CDR3, so it is likely a read error. It is unclear where the CDR3 begins or ends on the DNA, so no DNA is shown, and the CDR3 is as TCRdb lists it. The V call is TRBV11-2, the J call TRBJ2-7; the table's D call TRBD1 went unverified against the DNA. A total of 15 residues make up the CDR3, ends included. Germline CDR1 is SGHAT and CDR2 is FQNNGV. CDR3 sequence: CASSSTPGTAYEQYL.

This clonotype was seen a few times. V usage is TRBV6-6 and J usage is TRBJ2-7; 9 nucleotides agree with TRBD2. Per germline, CDR1 MNHNY and CDR2 SVGAGI (reference sequence). Unmatched junction bases numbered 2, after V lost 2 bases and J lost 3 bases. The CDR3 has 14 amino acids. The chain's CDR3 is CASSYVAGDYEQYF. The CDR3 DNA is TGTGCCAGCAGTTACGTAGCGGGGGACTACGAGCAGTACTTC.

Turning to this clonotype: Given a much more abundant clone one base away, this may be a read error. The V gene is TRBV12-3 or TRBV12-4, the J gene TRBJ2-7; 7 bases line up with TRBD1. The CDR3 is 15 residues long. V lost 0 bases to trimming and J lost 7 bases; unmatched junction nucleotides: 9. CDR3 residues: CASSLAVTGRSEQYF. The CDR3 DNA sequence: TGTGCCAGCAGTTTAGCGGTGACAGGGCGGAGTGAGCAGTACTTC.

For this clonotype: This may stem from a read error, because a much larger clone lies one nucleotide away. The chain combines TRBV6-1 with TRBJ1-6, with D possibly matching TRBD1 (5 bases). This CDR3 region has 15 residues. V was cut by 0 bases and J by 8 bases, with 11 bases left in between. Germline CDR1 is MNHNS and CDR2 is SASEGT. The CDR3 nucleotides are TGTGCCAGCAGTGAAGCGAGAGAAGGGGATTCACCCCTCCACTTT. Protein product: CASSEAREGDSPLHF.

V and J are TRBV11-2 and TRBJ2-2, with TRBD2 identical over 13 bases. J lost 3 bases, V lost 9 bases, and 16 bases had no gene match. The CDR3 sequence is 19 residues long. Germline-derived CDR1 and CDR2 are SGHAT and FQNNGV. CDR3 nucleotides: TGTGCCAGTAGCCCTCGACTAGCGGGAGGTTTTAGTGACACCGGGGAGCTGTTTTTT. Translation gives CASSPRLAGGFSDTGELFF.

This clonotype has only one observation. The rearrangement uses TRBV9 and TRBJ2-3; perhaps TRBD2 as D (5 bases). Trimming pared 3 bases from V and 1 base from J, leaving 12 bases between. The CDR3 spans 15 residues. Germline V gives CDR1 SGDLS, CDR2 YYNGEE. CDR3 protein: CASSDPPGGTDTQYF. In nucleotides, the CDR3 is TGTGCCAGCAGCGACCCCCCCGGGGGCACAGATACGCAGTATTTT.

To note about this clonotype: At one end the junction does not follow the germline gene, possibly because of a read error. The CDR3: CASSQGDNYVYTF. The CDR3 DNA follows: TGTGCCAGCAGCCAAGGCGACAACTATGTCTACACCTTC. The V gene is TRBV14, the J gene TRBJ1-2, with no clear D. This CDR3 region has 13 residues. In germline, CDR1 is SGHDN, CDR2 FVKESK. Drawing the rest from reference TRBV14 and TRBJ1-2, the complete variable domain is EAGVTQFPSHSVIEKGQTVTLRCDPISGHDNLYWYRRVMGKEIKFLLHFVKESKQDESGMPNNRFLAERTGGTYSTLKVQPAELEDSGVYFCASSQGDNYVYTFGSGTRLTVV.

Note on this clonotype: Possible read error: a much larger clone is one base away. The J gene is TRBJ1-1, the V gene TRBV12-3 or TRBV12-4, with TRBD1 matching over 7 bases. After removal of 3 bases from V and 8 bases from J, the junction contained 9 bases not matched to a gene. This CDR3 has 14 residues. The CDR3 sequence: CASSLGTVGSEAFF. The CDR3 DNA sequence: TGTGCCAGCAGTTTGGGGACAGTGGGCAGCGAAGCTTTCTTT.

A remark on this clonotype: With a much larger clone just one base away, this may be a read error. Here the CDR3 reads CANSQEDSPGTQYF. The CDR3 nucleotides are TGTGCCAACAGCCAAGAGGACAGTCCCGGGACCCAGTACTTC. The chain employs TRBV4-2 and TRBJ2-5; weak D call: TRBD1 (6 bases). Germline CDR1 LGHNA, CDR2 YNFKEQ. The CDR3 length is 14 residues.

This clonotype was observed many times. The CDR3 bases are TGTGCCAGCAGCTTCCTGGGAGCGGGGGCTTCCTACGAGCAGTACTTC. Amino acids: CASSFLGAGASYEQYF. The chain carries TRBV11-2 and TRBJ2-7, with TRBD2 matching over 8 bases. CDR1 is SGHAT and CDR2 is FQNNGV in the germline V gene. V trimming: 3 bases; J trimming: 1 base; junction bases outside the gene matches: 8. This CDR3 region has 16 residues.

Worth noting for this clonotype: A much bigger clone sits one base away, suggesting this may be a read error. This chain uses TRBV29-1 with TRBJ1-1, with D hard to call. This CDR3 has 13 amino acids. CDR1 is SQVTM and CDR2 is ANQGSEA in the germline V gene. The CDR3, as DNA: TGCAGCGTTGAAGATCTTGTCTCCCGTGAAGATTTCTTT. Amino acids: CSVEDLVSREDFF.

V and J are TRBV6-1 and TRBJ2-7; TRBD1 agrees at 7 bases. Trimming cost V 6 bases and J 2 bases; bases outside gene matches: 10. The CDR3 sequence is 15 residues long. Germline V gives CDR1 MNHNS, CDR2 SASEGT. The CDR3 here is CASRADRTVPYEQYF. The DNA for the CDR3 is TGTGCCAGCAGGGCGGACAGGACAGTCCCCTACGAGCAGTACTTC.

Of note for this clonotype: Since a much larger clone is just one base distant, this may be a read error. The J gene is TRBJ2-2, the V gene TRBV12-3 or TRBV12-4; perhaps D is TRBD1 or TRBD2 (6 bases each). Deletions cut 7 bases from V and 8 bases from J, with 14 bases between. The CDR3 is 13 residues long. The CDR3 spells CASNFSGAGELFF. DNA of the CDR3: TGTGCCAGCAATTTTTCGGGGGCGGGGGAGCTGTTTTTT.

A word on this clonotype: A read error is possible here, since a much larger clone lies one base away. The CDR3 ends on some other residue instead of the conserved phenylalanine or tryptophan, so this is likely a read error. The chain is built from TRBV6-2 or TRBV6-3 and TRBJ2-1; possible D gene TRBD2, 5 bases. CDR3 length: 11 amino acids. Trimming stripped 6 bases from V and 12 bases from J, with 12 bases between. Germline V lookup: CDR1 MNHEY, CDR2 SVGEGT. The CDR3 DNA reads TGTGCCAGCAGCCACGGAGCGGCGCAGTTCGTC. Protein sequence: CASSHGAAQFV.

This clonotype was seen a few times. This chain connects TRBV5-4 to TRBJ2-5; D gene unclear. Germline CDR1 SGHNT, CDR2 YYREEE (reference sequence). Trimming stripped 4 bases from V and 9 bases from J, with 19 bases between. This CDR3 has 14 amino acids. In DNA form, the CDR3 reads TGTGCCAGCAGCACGAATGTGGCCGTTGAGGCCCAGTACTTC. It encodes CASSTNVAVEAQYF. Variable domain in full (rest from reference TRBV5-4 and TRBJ2-5): ETGVTQSPTHLIKTRGQQVTLRCSSQSGHNTVSWYQQALGQGPQFIFQYYREEENGRGNFPPRFSGLQFPNYSSELNVNALELDDSALYLCASSTNVAVEAQYFGPGTRLLVL.

About this clonotype itself: The conserved final phenylalanine or tryptophan is absent from the CDR3, which likely points to a read error. This CDR3 reads CASSSFRDGTEAFS. The DNA of the CDR3 is TGTGCCAGCAGCTCCTTCAGGGACGGCACTGAAGCTTTCTCT. V usage is TRBV13 and J usage is TRBJ1-1; TRBD1 is a possible D gene (5 bases). The CDR3 is made up of 14 amino acids. CDR1 PRHDT and CDR2 FYEKMQ come from the germline V gene (reference sequence). V was trimmed by 4 bases and J by 4 bases, leaving 13 bases between them.

The chain couples TRBV6-6 to TRBJ1-5, with TRBD1 as a possible D gene (5 bases). V was pared by 2 bases and J by 0 bases, with 8 bases between. There are 15 residues in the CDR3. The germline V gene has CDR1 MNHNY and CDR2 SVGAGI (reference sequence). The CDR3 region has the DNA TGTGCCAGCAGTTACATCAGGGCTAGCAATCAGCCCCAGCATTTT. Protein product: CASSYIRASNQPQHF.

The sample holds a few counts of this clonotype. This chain connects TRBV6-1 to TRBJ1-1; TRBD1 matches 10 bases. The CDR3 covers 14 residues. Germline assignment: CDR1 MNHNS and CDR2 SASEGT. Trimming cost V 6 bases and J 6 bases; bases outside gene matches: 7. CDR3 in DNA: TGTGCCAGCAGAAACGGACAGGGGGAGCCTGAAGCTTTCTTT. Its protein is CASRNGQGEPEAFF.

V usage is TRBV30 and J usage is TRBJ2-1; D is uncertain. The CDR3 runs to 15 residues. The germline gives CDR1 GTSNPN, CDR2 SVGIG (reference sequence). The V and J ends lost 4 bases and 6 bases respectively, with 19 bases between them. The CDR3 sequence is CAWKPQGEPCNEQFF. CDR3 DNA: TGTGCCTGGAAACCGCAAGGAGAGCCCTGCAATGAGCAGTTCTTC.

This clonotype was counted a few times. This may stem from a read error, because a much larger clone lies one nucleotide away. This chain links TRBV29-1 with TRBJ2-7; 9 bases are a match to TRBD2. Germline-derived CDR1 and CDR2 are SQVTM and ANQGSEA. The CDR3 spans 14 residues. The CDR3 DNA reads TGCAGCGTAGTACATAGCGGGAGCTCCTGCGAGCAGTACTTC. Residues: CSVVHSGSSCEQYF.

This clonotype appeared once. The junction shows a germline mismatch at one end, possibly a read error. The chain couples TRBV11-2 to TRBJ2-7; D gene unclear. From germline, CDR1 is SGHAT and CDR2 FQNNGV. The CDR3 consists of 15 residues. CDR3 nucleotides: TGTGCCAGCAGCTTAGTCTCATCAAAAGGTCGCGAGCGGTACTTC. Its protein product is CASSLVSSKGRERYF.

A remark on this clonotype: A read error is possible here, since a much larger clone lies one base away. The V call is TRBV6-1, the J call TRBJ2-7, with D perhaps being TRBD1 or TRBD2 (7 bases each). V lost 5 bases to trimming and J lost 4 bases, with 15 bases between them. Germline CDR1 reads MNHNS; CDR2 reads SASEGT. CDR3 length: 14 amino acids. In DNA form, the CDR3 reads TGTGCCAGCAGTCTGACAGGGCGGGAGTACGAGCAGTACTTC. Protein: CASSLTGREYEQYF.

The chain couples TRBV5-1 to TRBJ2-2; 7 nucleotides align to TRBD2. CDR1 SGHRS and CDR2 YFSETQ come from the germline V gene. The CDR3 loop spans 13 amino acids. The junction had 2 bases not matched to a gene; V was cut back by 4 bases and J by 5 bases. CDR3 protein: CASSREVTGELFF. The DNA of the CDR3 is TGCGCCAGCAGCCGGGAGGTTACCGGGGAGCTGTTTTTT.

For this clonotype: Germline is not matched at one junction end, which may reflect a read error. The chain uses TRBV5-4 and TRBJ2-1; TRBD2 might be the D (5 bases). Looked up from germline, CDR1 is SGHNT and CDR2 is YYREEE (reference sequence). The CDR3 runs to 13 residues. CDR3 sequence (DNA): TGTGTCAGCAGCCCCGACTATTTCAATGAGCAGTTCTTC. It is translated as CVSSPDYFNEQFF.

This chain uses TRBV5-1 with TRBJ1-2, with D unresolved. The CDR3 sequence is 14 residues long. Trimming left V 5 bases short and J 8 bases short, with 19 bases between. The germline V gene encodes CDR1 SGHRS and CDR2 YFSETQ. The CDR3 nucleotides are TGCGCCAGCAGAGATAATCCAGACATGAGCGGCTACACCTTC. This sequence encodes CASRDNPDMSGYTF.

Note on this clonotype: One end of the junction is discordant with germline, which a read error may explain. This chain uses TRBV4-3 with TRBJ2-1, with TRBD2 identical over 9 bases. CDR1 and CDR2 from the germline V gene are LGHNA and YSLEER. This CDR3 spans 15 amino acids. The CDR3, as DNA: TGCGCCAGCAACCAAGCGACTAGCGGATACAATGAGCAGTTCTTC. Residues: CASNQATSGYNEQFF.

In the case of this clonotype: A read error may account for a junction end that differs from germline. The genes are TRBV6-5 and TRBJ1-1; possible D gene TRBD1, 5 bases. Germline V gives CDR1 MNHEY, CDR2 SVGAGI. CDR3 size: 14 residues. The CDR3 loop reads CASSYSTVNTEASF. The CDR3 DNA is TGTGCCAGCAGTTACTCGACAGTGAACACTGAAGCTTCCTTT.

This clonotype showed up just a few times. The genes are TRBV5-5 and TRBJ2-2; 7 bases match TRBD1. Germline V lookup: CDR1 SGHKS, CDR2 YYEKEE (reference sequence). V trimming: 1 base; J trimming: 6 bases; junction bases outside the gene matches: 9. This CDR3 contains 16 residues. This CDR3 reads CASSLRGQGAAGELFF. CDR3 coding DNA: TGTGCCAGCAGCTTGAGGGGGCAGGGAGCCGCCGGGGAGCTGTTTTTT.

In regard to this clonotype: It is likely a read error, because the conserved phenylalanine at the end of the CDR3 is missing. The rearrangement joins TRBV12-3 or TRBV12-4 to TRBJ2-1; TRBD1 matches 7 bases. This CDR3 contains 12 residues. The CDR3, as DNA: TGTTCCAGCACCTTACAGGGGACTGAGCAGTTCCTC. It translates to CSSTLQGTEQFL.

Concerning this clonotype itself: An end of the junction differs from the germline gene, which may be a read error. The chain joins TRBV7-8 to TRBJ1-1, with unresolved D. Per the germline V gene, CDR1 is SGHVS and CDR2 is FQNEAQ. This CDR3 has 13 amino acids. CDR3 bases: TGTGCCAGCAGCTCCGGACTGAACACTGATGCTTTCTTT. It encodes CASSSGLNTDAFF.

This clonotype turned up a few times. Sequence at one end of the junction differs from germline and may be a read error. The genes are TRBV7-3 and TRBJ2-3; D is ambiguous. The CDR3 totals 13 residues. Germline V lookup: CDR1 SGHTA, CDR2 FQGTGA. The CDR3 DNA sequence: TGTGCCAGCAGCATAACAGGCACAGATACGCAGTATTTT. This gives the protein CASSITGTDTQYF.

This clonotype was seen a few times. At one end, the junction sequence differs from germline, possibly due to a read error. This sequence joins TRBV5-5 and TRBJ2-7; D possibly corresponds to TRBD1 (6 bases). The CDR3 loop spans 14 amino acids. Per the germline V gene, CDR1 is SGHKS and CDR2 is YYEKEE (reference sequence). The chain's CDR3 is CASSFLQGGYERYF. CDR3 nucleotides: TGTGCCAGCAGCTTTTTACAGGGCGGTTACGAGCGGTACTTC.